This T cell receptor beta chain comes out of a study of blood T cell repertoires in COVID-19. At the level of the study: There were acute and convalescent COVID-19 samples, and they came from the United States, Italy and Spain. T cells, B-cell-depleted T cells, or PBMCs provided the cDNA or gDNA that served as material.

Original data processing: Amplification from reference gene primers served as the basis for estimated nucleated cell counts. Some clones are missing from TCRdb's copy, which holds only in-frame ones; the method was immunoSEQ multiplex PCR. V and J calls plus clone size are reproduced from that table; the DNA served to infer D and trimming. The repertoire holds over 140,000 clones, with 75% to 85% as singletons. Trimming cost V 4 bases and J 3 bases, with 9 bases left between them. The germline CDR1 and CDR2 sequences are LGHNA and YNFKEQ. The CDR3 covers 14 residues. The chain couples TRBV4-2 to TRBJ2-2; the D is unclear. The clonotype originates from an elderly woman with active or convalescent COVID-19. Material: peripheral blood. CDR3 protein: CASSRVPDTGELFF. In DNA, the CDR3 is TGTGCCAGCAGCCGCGTGCCTGACACCGGGGAGCTGTTTTTT.